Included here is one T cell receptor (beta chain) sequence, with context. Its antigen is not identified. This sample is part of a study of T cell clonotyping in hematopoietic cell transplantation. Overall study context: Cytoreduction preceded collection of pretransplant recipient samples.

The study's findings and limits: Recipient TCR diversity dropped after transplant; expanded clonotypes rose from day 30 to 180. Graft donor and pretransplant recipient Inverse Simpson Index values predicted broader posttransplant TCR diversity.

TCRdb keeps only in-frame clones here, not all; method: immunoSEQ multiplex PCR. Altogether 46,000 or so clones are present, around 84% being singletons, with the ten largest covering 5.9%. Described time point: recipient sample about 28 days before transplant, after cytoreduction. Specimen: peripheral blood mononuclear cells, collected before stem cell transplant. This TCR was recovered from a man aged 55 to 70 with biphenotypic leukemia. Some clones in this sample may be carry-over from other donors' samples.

The CDR3 is CASSLFVPMANYGYTF. CDR3 bases: TGTGCCAGCAGTTTATTTGTGCCTATGGCTAACTATGGCTACACCTTC. The rearrangement uses TRBV28 and TRBJ1-2; D remains unclear. The CDR3 contains 16 residues. Germline lookup yields CDR1 MDHEN and CDR2 SYDVKM. Trimming pared 1 base from V and 0 bases from J, leaving 12 bases between.